This T cell receptor beta chain was sequenced in a study of molecular identifiers for immune sequencing clone quantification. V gave up 6 bases and J gave up 0 bases; unmatched junction bases: 5. Germline CDR1 MNHEY, CDR2 SVGAGI. The CDR3 is 15 residues long. Points from the study as a whole: Whereas clones above 20 RNA copies held under 1% of naive-cell molecules, they held over 97% of effector molecules.

Notes on this clonotype: No antigen is known for it.

In preparing bulk TCR libraries, previously described methods and listed TCR primers were used. TCRdb reanalysed the PCR reads using MiXCR and keeps one entry per CDR3 protein. The sample records 85,000 to 90,000 distinct CDR3 sequences, 20% to 30% being singletons. The chain recombines TRBV6-5 with TRBJ1-5; 7 positions match TRBD1. This TCR was sampled from a human donor in good health. Some libraries in this study had Jurkat cell RNA spiked in. Specimen: naive CD8+ T cells from blood, with Jurkat cell RNA spiked in. Subset in this sample: FACS-sorted CD8+CD4-CCR7+CD45RA+ naive T cells. Here the CDR3 reads CASSSQGYSNQPQHF. The CDR3 DNA is TGTGCCAGCAGCTCACAGGGGTATAGCAATCAGCCCCAGCATTTT.